These 22 T cell receptor beta chains originate from one sample sequenced in a study of graft-versus-host responses after intestinal transplantation. The table came from immunoSEQ multiplex PCR; TCRdb's copy has only in-frame clones and leaves some out. The sample carries 15,000 to 20,000 clones, approximately 88% recorded once. Here the sequenced sample was PBMCs, taken approximately 15 weeks after intestinal transplant. These receptors all come from a human patient who received an intestinal transplant, so some T cells may come from the graft donor.

As concerns this clone: Different DNA sequences within this sample yield the same CDR3. This chain joins TRBV14 and TRBJ1-1; D gene unclear. CDR3 size: 16 residues. Germline CDR1 SGHDN, CDR2 FVKESK. The V end was cut by 6 bases, the J end by 8 bases, with 25 bases between. DNA for the CDR3: TGTGCCAGCAGTAACCTTGCGGGAGGGTTGATCACCGAAGCTTTCTTT. Amino acids: CASSNLAGGLITEAFF.

There are a few counts of this clone. The rearrangement links TRBV28 to TRBJ1-4, with 10 bases matching TRBD1. CDR1 MDHEN and CDR2 SYDVKM come from the germline V gene. The CDR3 spans 16 residues. Trimming took 8 bases from V and 2 from J; bases not matched to a gene: 8. DNA for the CDR3: TGTGCCAGCCGGGACAGGGGCTTCGGGACTAATGAAAAACTGTTTTTT. As protein: CASRDRGFGTNEKLFF.

This chain uses TRBV29-1 with TRBJ2-6; D is undetermined. Germline V CDR1 and CDR2: SQVTM, ANQGSEA. The V end lost 4 bases, the J end lost 0 bases, and 16 bases lay between the germline ends. The CDR3 sequence is 17 residues long. The CDR3 sequence: CSVGVGLWGSGANVLTF. As DNA, the CDR3 is TGCAGCGTTGGGGTTGGGTTGTGGGGCTCTGGGGCCAACGTCCTGACTTTC.

The chain has TRBV27 and TRBJ2-1; 15 nucleotides match TRBD2. Germline V CDR1 and CDR2: MNHEY, SMNVEV (reference sequence). The CDR3 consists of 16 residues. V was pared by 2 bases and J by 8 bases, with 4 bases of the junction left unmatched. The CDR3 sequence: CASSLGGLAGGHEQFF. The CDR3 DNA reads TGTGCCAGCAGTTTAGGGGGACTAGCGGGAGGCCATGAGCAGTTCTTC.

This clone appeared once. The V call is TRBV9, the J call TRBJ1-1; no firm D call. Trimming stripped 0 bases from V and 4 bases from J, with 7 bases between. The germline CDR1 and CDR2 sequences are SGDLS and YYNGEE. The length of the CDR3 is 13 residues. The CDR3 DNA is TGTGCCAGCAGCGTAGGACTGCTCACTGAAGCTTTCTTT. Protein: CASSVGLLTEAFF.

The chain combines TRBV5-4 with TRBJ2-7; 14 bases are shared with TRBD2. The CDR3 contains 16 residues. Germline V CDR1 and CDR2: SGHNT, YYREEE (reference sequence). The J segment lost 2 bases and the V segment lost 4 bases, leaving 5 bases of the junction unmatched. In DNA, the CDR3 is TGTGCCAGCAGCGGGGGACTAGCGGGAGTCACCTACGAGCAGTACTTC. Translating it yields CASSGGLAGVTYEQYF.

This clone was counted between two and nine times. The gene calls are TRBV28 and TRBJ2-7; 9 positions agree with TRBD1. Germline V CDR1 and CDR2: MDHEN, SYDVKM. Trimming at V came to 3 bases and at J to 4 bases, leaving 7 bases not matched to a gene. The CDR3 has 15 residues. CDR3 in amino acids: CASSFTPGTGYEQYF. CDR3 nucleotide sequence: TGTGCCAGCAGTTTTACCCCCGGGACAGGGTACGAGCAGTACTTC.

The genes are TRBV9 and TRBJ2-3, with D perhaps TRBD2 (5 bases). This CDR3 has 15 amino acids. From germline, CDR1 is SGDLS and CDR2 YYNGEE. V shed 2 bases and J shed 5 bases, with 15 bases lying between them. CDR3 sequence: CASSVRTSAGDTQYF. The CDR3 region has the DNA TGTGCCAGCAGCGTTAGGACTTCTGCGGGAGATACGCAGTATTTT.

The chain combines TRBV19 with TRBJ1-5; TRBD1 matches 9 bases. CDR1 LNHDA and CDR2 SQIVND come from the germline V gene (reference sequence). V lost 7 bases, J lost 7 bases, and 8 bases stayed unmatched. CDR3 length equals 14 residues. The CDR3 loop reads CASTKQGAGQPQHF. CDR3 nucleotides: TGTGCCAGTACAAAACAGGGGGCGGGACAGCCCCAGCATTTT. Full variable domain (rest looked up from reference TRBV19 and TRBJ1-5): DGGITQSPKYLFRKEGQNVTLSCEQNLNHDAMYWYRQDPGQGLRLIYYSQIVNDFQKGDIAEGYSVSREKKESFPLTVTSAQKNPTAFYLCASTKQGAGQPQHFGDGTRLSIL.

This chain joins TRBV5-1 and TRBJ2-4; D call uncertain. V was clipped by 0 bases and J by 6 bases, with 7 bases between them. The CDR3 is 13 amino acids. Germline V lookup: CDR1 SGHRS, CDR2 YFSETQ. This CDR3 reads CASSLAYRNIQYF. CDR3 nucleotides: TGCGCCAGCAGCTTGGCCTACAGAAACATTCAGTACTTC.

The chain has TRBV5-1 and TRBJ1-2, with D unresolved. Deletions cut 5 bases from V and 0 bases from J, with 14 bases between. The CDR3 loop spans 15 amino acids. Germline V gene data show CDR1 as SGHRS and CDR2 as YFSETQ. The CDR3 nucleotides are TGCGCCAGCAGTGTCGGATATGGGGCTAACTATGGCTACACCTTC. This sequence encodes CASSVGYGANYGYTF.

The rearrangement uses TRBV13 and TRBJ2-5; no reliable D call. This CDR3 is built from 14 residues. Germline CDR1 is PRHDT and CDR2 is FYEKMQ (reference sequence). The V end was cut by 2 bases, the J end by 5 bases, with 12 bases between. CDR3 DNA: TGTGCCAGCAGCTTATTTAGCAGCGCCGAGACCCAGTACTTC. This translates into CASSLFSSAETQYF. The complete variable domain, with remaining parts taken from reference TRBV13 and TRBJ2-5, reads AAGVIQSPRHLIKEKRETATLKCYPIPRHDTVYWYQQGPGQDPQFLISFYEKMQSDKGSIPDRFSAQQFSDYHSELNMSSLELGDSALYFCASSLFSSAETQYFGPGTRLLVL.

The CDR3 sequence: CASSYGQGAKGYTF. The CDR3 DNA is TGTGCCAGCAGTTATGGACAGGGGGCAAAAGGCTACACCTTC. The chain combines TRBV6-5 with TRBJ1-2, with 11 bases lining up with TRBD1. V gave up 3 bases and J gave up 8 bases; unmatched junction bases: 5. CDR1 and CDR2 (germline): MNHEY, SVGAGI. The CDR3 loop spans 14 amino acids.

This sequence joins TRBV19 and TRBJ1-4, with 7 bases that match TRBD1. CDR3 length: 18 residues. Looked up from germline, CDR1 is LNHDA and CDR2 is SQIVND (reference sequence). V shed 7 bases, J shed 4 bases, and the junction held 18 bases outside the gene matches. CDR3 loop: CASTRSPPGGTDNEKLFF. The CDR3 region has the DNA TGTGCCAGTACCCGATCCCCCCCCGGGGGGACAGATAATGAAAAACTGTTTTTT.

The table lists this clone with a count of one. This chain links TRBV7-3 with TRBJ2-1; a weak D match, TRBD2 (8 bases). The CDR3 extends over 15 amino acids. Trimming left V 0 bases short and J 9 bases short, with 15 bases between. Germline values: CDR1 SGHTA, CDR2 FQGTGA. The CDR3 DNA follows: TGTGCCAGCAGCTTAACTAGCGGGACAGTGGGTGAGCAGTTCTTC. Its translation is CASSLTSGTVGEQFF.

The genes are TRBV6-5 and TRBJ1-1, with unresolved D. CDR3 length equals 13 residues. Germline assignment: CDR1 MNHEY and CDR2 SVGAGI. V was cut by 2 bases and J by 7 bases, with 11 bases left in between. CDR3 region: CASSYSPDGEAFF. The CDR3 DNA follows: TGTGCCAGCAGTTACAGCCCCGACGGTGAAGCTTTCTTT.

CDR3 sequence reads: CSVEDSGKTSYNEQFF. Here the CDR3 DNA reads TGCAGCGTTGAAGATAGCGGGAAGACCTCGTACAATGAGCAGTTCTTC. The chain has TRBV29-1 and TRBJ2-1, with TRBD2 matching 8 bases. V dropped 0 bases and J dropped 4; count of bases not matched to a gene: 8. From germline, CDR1 is SQVTM and CDR2 ANQGSEA. The CDR3 is 16 amino acids.

The chain recombines TRBV30 with TRBJ2-5; tentatively, D is TRBD1 (6 bases). This CDR3 spans 14 amino acids. With 2 bases removed from V and 2 bases from J, the gap between germline ends came to 12 bases. Germline CDR1 GTSNPN, CDR2 SVGIG (reference sequence). The chain's CDR3 is CAWSSRGGQETQYF. The CDR3 DNA reads as TGTGCCTGGAGTTCGAGAGGGGGACAAGAGACCCAGTACTTC. Drawing the rest from reference TRBV30 and TRBJ2-5, the complete variable domain is SQTIHQWPATLVQPVGSPLSLECTVEGTSNPNLYWYRQAAGRGLQLLFYSVGIGQISSEVPQNLSASRPQDRQFILSSKKLLLSDSGFYLCAWSSRGGQETQYFGPGTRLLVL.

The rearrangement uses TRBV28 and TRBJ2-2; 12 bases are a match to TRBD2. CDR3 length: 18 amino acids. CDR1 MDHEN and CDR2 SYDVKM come from the germline V gene. Losses at the gene ends were 2 bases for V and 7 bases for J; bases not matched to a gene: 11. The CDR3 DNA sequence: TGTGCCAGCAGTTTACCCCTGAGACTAGCGGGAGTGAACGGGGAGCTGTTTTTT. This gives the protein CASSLPLRLAGVNGELFF.

Only one count was recorded for this clone. The CDR3 here is CASRTRSGRAVYEQFF. CDR3 nucleotide sequence: TGTGCCAGCAGGACAAGGAGCGGGAGGGCCGTCTATGAGCAGTTCTTC. This chain links TRBV11-3 with TRBJ2-1; 10 nucleotides match TRBD2. The CDR3 has 16 amino acids. Germline V gives CDR1 SGHNT, CDR2 YENEEA. V lost 6 bases and J lost 8; bases outside the gene matches: 13. The full variable domain, with the rest looked up from reference TRBV11-3 and TRBJ2-1, is EAGVVQSPRYKIIEKKQPVAFWCNPISGHNTLYWYLQNLGQGPELLIRYENEEAVDDSQLPKDRFSAERLKGVDSTLKIQPAELGDSAVYLCASRTRSGRAVYEQFFGPGTRLTVL.

This sequence joins TRBV23-1 and TRBJ2-6; perhaps TRBD1 as D (6 bases). TRBV23-1 is classed as an ORF, of uncertain function. CDR3 length: 15 amino acids. Trimming pared 4 bases from V and 0 bases from J, leaving 7 bases between. In nucleotides, the CDR3 is TGCGCCAGCAGTCCAGGGGCCTCTGGGGCCAACGTCCTGACTTTC. Translated, it gives CASSPGASGANVLTF.

The J gene is TRBJ2-3, the V gene TRBV27; 7 nucleotides line up with TRBD2. Germline CDR1 is MNHEY and CDR2 is SMNVEV (reference sequence). The J segment lost 7 bases and the V segment lost 5 bases, leaving 9 bases of the junction unmatched. CDR3 length: 14 residues. CDR3 in DNA: TGTGCCAGCAGTGTTACTAGCGCCGGTAATACGCAGTATTTT. Translation gives CASSVTSAGNTQYF.